Listed below are T cell receptor beta chains from one sample, sequenced in a study of PD-1 blockade in classical Hodgkin lymphoma. Sequencing used immunoSEQ multiplex PCR; TCRdb keeps in-frame clones, though not all of them. The data hold roughly 12,000 clones, with approximately 87% observed a single time. The source material was CD4+ T cells from blood, sampled at baseline. The receptors come from a human donor with classical Hodgkin lymphoma. Both conserved end residues are part of each CDR3. A D gene is named only where the DNA matches it firmly. Size tells how often a clone was seen (once, few, many) or the class of an expanded clone, and some rows leave it out.

cdr3_length: 13
d_call: NA
j_call: TRBJ2-7
clone_size: NA
v_call: TRBV6-1
cdr3_aa: CASRLTVSYEQYF
cdr3_nt: TGTGCCAGCAGGCTGACAGTCTCCTACGAGCAGTACTTC

cdr3_length: 18
d_call: TRBD2
j_call: TRBJ2-3
clone_size: NA
v_call: TRBV11-3
cdr3_aa: CASSLDGLAGGSTDTQYF
cdr3_nt: TGTGCCAGCAGCTTAGACGGACTAGCGGGAGGGAGCACAGATACGCAGTATTTT

cdr3_length: 11
d_call: NA
j_call: TRBJ2-7
clone_size: NA
v_call: TRBV28
cdr3_aa: CASSSSYEQYF
cdr3_nt: TGTGCCAGCAGTTCCTCCTACGAGCAGTACTTC

cdr3_length: 15
d_call: NA
j_call: TRBJ2-2
clone_size: NA
v_call: TRBV5-1
cdr3_aa: CASSLVQGNTGELFF
cdr3_nt: TGCGCCAGCAGCTTGGTACAGGGGAACACCGGGGAGCTGTTTTTT

cdr3_length: 14
d_call: NA
j_call: TRBJ2-2
clone_size: once
v_call: TRBV5-4
cdr3_aa: CASSLGPTAGELFF
cdr3_nt: TGTGCCAGCAGCTTGGGACCGACAGCCGGGGAGCTGTTTTTT

cdr3_length: 16
d_call: NA
j_call: TRBJ1-3
clone_size: NA
v_call: TRBV9
cdr3_aa: CASSVRGASSGNTIYF
cdr3_nt: TGTGCCAGCAGCGTAAGGGGGGCTAGCTCTGGAAACACCATATATTTT

cdr3_length: 16
d_call: TRBD1
j_call: TRBJ2-2
clone_size: NA
v_call: TRBV10-1
cdr3_aa: CASSGPGQGATGELFF
cdr3_nt: TGCGCCAGCAGTGGACCGGGACAGGGGGCCACCGGGGAGCTGTTTTTT

cdr3_length: 16
d_call: TRBD1
j_call: TRBJ2-2
clone_size: NA
v_call: TRBV19
cdr3_aa: CASRRQGGDWAGELFF
cdr3_nt: TGTGCCAGTCGACGACAGGGGGGGGATTGGGCCGGGGAGCTGTTTTTT

cdr3_length: 15
d_call: NA
j_call: TRBJ2-7
clone_size: NA
v_call: TRBV23-1
cdr3_aa: CASSLWAQLNYEQYF
cdr3_nt: TGCGCCAGCAGTCTTTGGGCCCAACTTAACTACGAGCAGTACTTC

cdr3_length: 17
d_call: NA
j_call: TRBJ1-2
clone_size: NA
v_call: TRBV18
cdr3_aa: CASSPSRGDLANYGYTF
cdr3_nt: TGTGCCAGCTCACCCAGCAGGGGCGATTTAGCTAACTATGGCTACACCTTC

cdr3_length: 13
d_call: NA
j_call: TRBJ2-2
clone_size: NA
v_call: TRBV2
cdr3_aa: CASRAWGPGELFF
cdr3_nt: TGTGCCAGCCGTGCTTGGGGGCCCGGGGAGCTGTTTTTT

cdr3_length: 17
d_call: TRBD2
j_call: TRBJ2-3
clone_size: NA
v_call: TRBV10-3
cdr3_aa: CAISEPLALKGADTQYF
cdr3_nt: TGTGCCATCAGTGAGCCACTAGCGCTCAAAGGCGCAGATACGCAGTATTTT

cdr3_length: 11
d_call: NA
j_call: TRBJ1-3
clone_size: NA
v_call: TRBV6-1
cdr3_aa: CASSVTNTIYF
cdr3_nt: TGTGCCAGCAGTGTCACCAACACCATATATTTT

cdr3_length: 12
d_call: NA
j_call: TRBJ2-1
clone_size: NA
v_call: TRBV6-6
cdr3_aa: CASSYVGYEQFF
cdr3_nt: TGTGCCAGCAGTTACGTAGGTTATGAGCAGTTCTTC

cdr3_length: 18
d_call: NA
j_call: TRBJ1-6
clone_size: NA
v_call: TRBV23-1
cdr3_aa: CASSQSVVRSSYNSPLHF
cdr3_nt: TGCGCCAGCAGTCAATCGGTGGTCAGGAGCTCCTATAATTCACCCCTCCACTTT

cdr3_length: 17
d_call: NA
j_call: TRBJ2-1
clone_size: few
v_call: TRBV4-2
cdr3_aa: CASSQDLNADRYNEQFF
cdr3_nt: TGTGCCAGCAGCCAAGATCTTAACGCGGACCGCTACAATGAGCAGTTCTTC

cdr3_length: 11
d_call: NA
j_call: TRBJ2-2
clone_size: NA
v_call: TRBV7-9
cdr3_aa: CASSPTGELFF
cdr3_nt: TGTGCCAGCAGCCCCACCGGGGAGCTGTTTTTT

cdr3_length: 16
d_call: TRBD1
j_call: TRBJ1-5
clone_size: once
v_call: TRBV7-8
cdr3_aa: CASSLARGLSNQPQHF
cdr3_nt: TGTGCCAGCAGCTTAGCCAGGGGGCTTAGCAATCAGCCCCAGCATTTT

cdr3_length: 14
d_call: NA
j_call: TRBJ2-5
clone_size: NA
v_call: TRBV2
cdr3_aa: CASSAGTQGETQYF
cdr3_nt: TGTGCCAGCAGTGCCGGGACCCAGGGGGAGACCCAGTACTTC

cdr3_length: 13
d_call: TRBD2
j_call: TRBJ2-3
clone_size: NA
v_call: TRBV11-2
cdr3_aa: CASSRGLADTQYF
cdr3_nt: TGTGCCAGCAGCCGAGGACTAGCAGATACGCAGTATTTT

cdr3_length: 12
d_call: NA
j_call: TRBJ1-2
clone_size: once
v_call: TRBV29-1
cdr3_aa: CSVEDTFYGYTF
cdr3_nt: TGCAGCGTTGAGGACACCTTCTATGGCTACACCTTC

cdr3_length: 15
d_call: TRBD1
j_call: TRBJ2-7
clone_size: once
v_call: TRBV9
cdr3_aa: CASSVGDSGSQGQYF
cdr3_nt: TGTGCCAGCAGCGTAGGGGACAGTGGCTCTCAGGGGCAGTACTTC

cdr3_length: 15
d_call: TRBD1
j_call: TRBJ2-1
clone_size: NA
v_call: TRBV10-1
cdr3_aa: CASSELTGGRNEQFF
cdr3_nt: TGCGCCAGCAGTGAGCTGACAGGGGGTCGCAATGAGCAGTTCTTC

cdr3_length: 17
d_call: TRBD2
j_call: TRBJ2-3
clone_size: NA
v_call: TRBV18
cdr3_aa: CASSLGTSGIRTHTQYF
cdr3_nt: TGTGCCAGCTCACTCGGGACTAGCGGGATTCGCACGCATACGCAGTATTTT

cdr3_length: 14
d_call: TRBD2
j_call: TRBJ2-3
clone_size: NA
v_call: TRBV28
cdr3_aa: CASSTGTSGSSQYF
cdr3_nt: TGTGCCAGCAGTACCGGGACTAGCGGGAGTTCGCAGTATTTT

cdr3_length: 16
d_call: NA
j_call: TRBJ2-3
clone_size: once
v_call: TRBV5-1
cdr3_aa: CASSFARDSGADTQYF
cdr3_nt: TGCGCCAGCAGCTTTGCCCGGGACAGCGGGGCAGATACGCAGTATTTT

cdr3_length: 14
d_call: TRBD2
j_call: TRBJ2-5
clone_size: NA
v_call: TRBV2
cdr3_aa: CASRRSGLQETQYF
cdr3_nt: TGTGCCAGCAGGCGCTCGGGACTACAAGAGACCCAGTACTTC

cdr3_length: 12
d_call: NA
j_call: TRBJ2-2
clone_size: NA
v_call: TRBV19
cdr3_aa: CASYSYTGELFF
cdr3_nt: TGTGCCAGTTATAGTTACACCGGGGAGCTGTTTTTT

cdr3_length: 12
d_call: TRBD2
j_call: TRBJ2-1
clone_size: NA
v_call: TRBV11-3
cdr3_aa: CASSTGGNEQFF
cdr3_nt: TGTGCCAGCAGCACGGGAGGAAATGAGCAGTTCTTC

cdr3_length: 15
d_call: TRBD1
j_call: TRBJ2-5
clone_size: NA
v_call: TRBV19
cdr3_aa: CASSNDRGIYGTQYF
cdr3_nt: TGTGCCAGTAGTAACGACAGGGGAATTTACGGGACCCAGTACTTC

cdr3_length: 15
d_call: TRBD1
j_call: TRBJ2-3
clone_size: once
v_call: TRBV5-4
cdr3_aa: CASSSDREKTDTQYF
cdr3_nt: TGTGCCAGCAGCTCTGACAGGGAAAAGACAGATACGCAGTATTTT

cdr3_length: 14
d_call: TRBD2
j_call: TRBJ2-7
clone_size: NA
v_call: TRBV6-5
cdr3_aa: CASSKLAGRYEQYF
cdr3_nt: TGTGCCAGCAGTAAACTAGCGGGTAGATACGAGCAGTACTTC

cdr3_length: 16
d_call: NA
j_call: TRBJ2-5
clone_size: NA
v_call: TRBV11-2
cdr3_aa: CASSLTKGRDPGTQYF
cdr3_nt: TGTGCCAGCAGCCTCACTAAGGGCCGGGACCCGGGGACCCAGTACTTC

cdr3_length: 15
d_call: TRBD1
j_call: TRBJ2-7
clone_size: NA
v_call: TRBV6-5
cdr3_aa: CASSYSGTGVYEQYF
cdr3_nt: TGTGCCAGCAGTTACTCAGGGACAGGCGTCTACGAGCAGTACTTC

cdr3_length: 16
d_call: TRBD1
j_call: TRBJ2-1
clone_size: once
v_call: TRBV5-4
cdr3_aa: CASRAWGQPNGGEQFF
cdr3_nt: TGTGCCAGCAGAGCATGGGGACAGCCGAATGGGGGCGAGCAGTTCTTC

cdr3_length: 16
d_call: TRBD2
j_call: TRBJ2-1
clone_size: NA
v_call: TRBV2
cdr3_aa: CASSALTSGGANEQFF
cdr3_nt: TGTGCCAGCAGCGCTCTTACTAGCGGGGGGGCCAATGAGCAGTTCTTC

cdr3_length: 21
d_call: TRBD1
j_call: TRBJ1-5
clone_size: NA
v_call: TRBV28
cdr3_aa: CASSYKFTRQGRGGSNQPQHF
cdr3_nt: TGTGCCAGCAGTTACAAATTTACTCGACAGGGGCGGGGGGGGAGCAATCAGCCCCAGCATTTT

cdr3_length: 16
d_call: NA
j_call: TRBJ2-2
clone_size: NA
v_call: TRBV2
cdr3_aa: CASSDRGRSVTGELFF
cdr3_nt: TGTGCCAGCAGTGATAGGGGTAGGAGCGTCACCGGGGAGCTGTTTTTT

cdr3_length: 15
d_call: NA
j_call: TRBJ2-1
clone_size: once
v_call: TRBV5-1
cdr3_aa: CASSLGEHPYNEQFF
cdr3_nt: TGCGCCAGCAGCTTAGGAGAGCATCCCTACAATGAGCAGTTCTTC

cdr3_length: 16
d_call: TRBD2
j_call: TRBJ2-2
clone_size: NA
v_call: TRBV27
cdr3_aa: CASRNSGSSYTGELFF
cdr3_nt: TGTGCCAGTCGAAATAGCGGGAGTTCGTACACCGGGGAGCTGTTTTTT

cdr3_length: 14
d_call: TRBD2
j_call: TRBJ2-7
clone_size: NA
v_call: TRBV7-3
cdr3_aa: CASSPSGSSYEQYF
cdr3_nt: TGTGCCAGCAGCCCTAGCGGGAGCTCCTACGAGCAGTACTTC

cdr3_length: 15
d_call: NA
j_call: TRBJ2-3
clone_size: NA
v_call: TRBV9
cdr3_aa: CASSGWDSKTDTQYF
cdr3_nt: TGTGCCAGCAGCGGATGGGACTCAAAGACGGATACGCAGTATTTT

cdr3_length: 14
d_call: TRBD1
j_call: TRBJ2-3
clone_size: NA
v_call: TRBV13
cdr3_aa: CASSADRAPDTQYF
cdr3_nt: TGTGCCAGCAGCGCCGACAGGGCACCAGATACGCAGTATTTT